One and the same sample provided the 12 T cell receptor beta chains below, sequenced in a study of technical replicates of blood from several donors. Clones were sequenced by immunoSEQ multiplex PCR, and TCRdb holds only the in-frame ones, with some missing. The sample has roughly 50,000 clones, about 94% seen once. Sequenced material: PBMCs. The receptors come from a human donor in good health. Some clones in this sample may be carry-over from other donors' samples.

This clone was counted once. The genes are TRBV5-1 and TRBJ2-7, with 7 nucleotides matching TRBD2. J lost 2 bases, V lost 4 bases, and 9 bases had no gene match. The CDR3 extends over 15 amino acids. In germline, CDR1 is SGHRS, CDR2 YFSETQ. This chain's CDR3 is CASSQAGKKAYEQYF. CDR3 coding DNA: TGCGCCAGCAGCCAAGCGGGAAAGAAGGCCTACGAGCAGTACTTC.

V usage is TRBV13 and J usage is TRBJ1-4; TRBD1 aligns across 8 bases. The CDR3 totals 16 residues. Germline lookup yields CDR1 PRHDT and CDR2 FYEKMQ (reference sequence). Unmatched junction bases numbered 4, after V lost 4 bases and J lost 0 bases. The CDR3 region is CASSSDRGTTNEKLFF. The CDR3 region has the DNA TGTGCCAGCAGCTCAGACAGGGGAACAACTAATGAAAAACTGTTTTTT.

The genes are TRBV19 and TRBJ2-7; 7 bases map to TRBD2. CDR1 and CDR2 (germline): LNHDA, SQIVND (reference sequence). With 5 bases clipped from V and 3 bases from J, the junction kept 7 bases outside the gene matches. The CDR3 runs 14 residues. This CDR3 reads CASSGREGIYEQYF. In DNA form, the CDR3 reads TGTGCCAGTAGTGGGAGGGAGGGGATCTACGAGCAGTACTTC.

J is TRBJ1-5 and V is TRBV7-9; the D gene is possibly TRBD1 (5 bases). V dropped 2 bases and J dropped 2 bases, with 19 bases sitting between them. Germline V gives CDR1 SEHNR, CDR2 FQNEAQ (reference sequence). The length of the CDR3 is 18 residues. CDR3 sequence reads: CASSLPPLQVLGNQPQHF. DNA for the CDR3: TGTGCCAGCAGCTTACCCCCGTTACAGGTTCTGGGCAATCAGCCCCAGCATTTT.

The chain combines TRBV7-2 with TRBJ2-5; 10 bases are shared with TRBD2. The germline V gene encodes CDR1 SGHTA and CDR2 FQGNSA. The CDR3 runs 16 residues. The junction had 10 bases not matched to a gene; V was cut back by 5 bases and J by 4 bases. The CDR3 DNA sequence: TGTGCCAGCAGCCAGAGAGCGGGAGGGGGGGCAGAGACCCAGTACTTC. Protein sequence: CASSQRAGGGAETQYF.

This clone was picked up one time. This sequence joins TRBV9 and TRBJ2-5; 11 bases agree with TRBD2. V shed 0 bases and J 4 bases; nucleotides not matched to a gene: 5. This CDR3 comprises 16 residues. Germline lookup yields CDR1 SGDLS and CDR2 YYNGEE. CDR3: CASSVVASGGSETQYF. The CDR3 DNA reads TGTGCCAGCAGCGTAGTCGCTAGCGGGGGGTCAGAGACCCAGTACTTC. Complete variable domain (other parts from reference TRBV9 and TRBJ2-5): DSGVTQTPKHLITATGQRVTLRCSPRSGDLSVYWYQQSLDQGLQFLIQYYNGEERAKGNILERFSAQQFPDLHSELNLSSLELGDSALYFCASSVVASGGSETQYFGPGTRLLVL.

The chain combines TRBV7-3 with TRBJ2-2, with TRBD2 identical over 13 bases. V was pared by 2 bases and J by 6 bases, with 0 bases of the junction left unmatched. Germline V gives CDR1 SGHTA, CDR2 FQGTGA. The CDR3 sequence is 15 residues long. This chain's CDR3 is CASSLGLAGAGELFF. In DNA, the CDR3 is TGTGCCAGCAGCTTAGGACTAGCGGGAGCCGGGGAGCTGTTTTTT.

The gene calls are TRBV7-2 and TRBJ2-5, with a tentative D call TRBD1 (6 bases). Looked up from germline, CDR1 is SGHTA and CDR2 is FQGNSA. V was shortened by 10 bases and J by 5 bases, with 20 bases between the two germline ends. The CDR3 runs 14 residues. The CDR3 loop reads CATQGGLGRETQYF. As DNA, the CDR3 is TGTGCCACCCAAGGGGGTTTGGGGCGTGAGACCCAGTACTTC.

This chain connects TRBV6-6 to TRBJ2-2, with 7 bases matching TRBD1. The germline gives CDR1 MNHNY, CDR2 SVGAGI (reference sequence). The CDR3 has 15 residues. V was clipped by 6 bases and J by 6 bases; unmatched bases: 10. CDR3 sequence reads: CASRLPTGVAGELFF. CDR3 DNA: TGTGCCAGCAGACTACCCACAGGGGTAGCCGGGGAGCTGTTTTTT.

The CDR3: CATRVRVNTEAFF. The CDR3 bases are TGTGCCACGCGGGTGAGAGTGAACACTGAAGCTTTCTTT. The chain links TRBV10-3 to TRBJ1-1; D is unclear. The ends were cut back, 10 bases at V and 0 bases at J, with 12 bases in the middle. Looked up from germline, CDR1 is ENHRY and CDR2 is SYGVKD. This CDR3 has 13 amino acids.

In DNA, the CDR3 is TGTGCCAGCAGCGTAGGGACCGGGGAGGACGGGGACAATCAGCCCCAGCATTTT. It is translated as CASSVGTGEDGDNQPQHF. The chain combines TRBV9 with TRBJ1-5; D is undetermined. This CDR3 comprises 18 residues. V was clipped by 0 bases and J by 3 bases, with 19 bases between them. CDR1 and CDR2 from the germline V gene are SGDLS and YYNGEE.

This clone was recorded only once. The V gene is TRBV7-8, the J gene TRBJ2-5; D not certain. Trimming shortened V by 5 bases and J by 0 bases, and 10 bases separated the two germline ends. CDR1 and CDR2 from the germline V gene are SGHVS and FQNEAQ. CDR3 length: 14 residues. Here the CDR3 reads CASSHPDNQETQYF. For the CDR3, the DNA is TGTGCCAGCAGCCACCCCGACAACCAAGAGACCCAGTACTTC.